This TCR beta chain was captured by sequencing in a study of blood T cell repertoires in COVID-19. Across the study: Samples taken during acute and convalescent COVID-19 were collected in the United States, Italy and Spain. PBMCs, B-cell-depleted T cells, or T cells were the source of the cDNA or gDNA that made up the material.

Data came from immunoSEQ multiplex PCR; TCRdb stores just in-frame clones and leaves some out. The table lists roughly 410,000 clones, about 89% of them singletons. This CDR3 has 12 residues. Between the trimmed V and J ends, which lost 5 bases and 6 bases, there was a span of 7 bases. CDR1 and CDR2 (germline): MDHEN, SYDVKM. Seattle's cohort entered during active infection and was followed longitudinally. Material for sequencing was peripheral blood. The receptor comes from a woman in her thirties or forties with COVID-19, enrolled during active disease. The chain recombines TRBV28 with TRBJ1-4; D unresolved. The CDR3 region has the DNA TGTGCCAGCAGTCGGACTTATGAAAAACTGTTTTTT. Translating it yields CASSRTYEKLFF.